This T cell receptor beta chain was documented in a study of preoperative IRX-2 immunotherapy in early breast cancer. Sequenced by immunoSEQ multiplex PCR; TCRdb stores in-frame clones only, minus some. In the table there are 20,000 to 30,000 clones, 85% to 95% of which are singletons. Germline loops: CDR1 SQVTM, CDR2 ANQGSEA. This CDR3 spans 13 amino acids. V lost 1 base and J lost 3, with 10 bases in between. Treatment in this sample: preoperative locoregional IRX-2 cytokine immunotherapy. This phase Ib study tested locoregional IRX-2 cytokine immunotherapy given before surgery. The chain has TRBV29-1 and TRBJ2-7; possibly TRBD2 for D (5 bases). Here the sequenced sample was tumor tissue, taken after IRX-2 immunotherapy. The TCR was taken from a human donor with breast cancer. CDR3 sequence: CSVEGGPSYEQYF. CDR3 sequence (DNA): TGCAGCGTTGAAGGCGGGCCGAGCTACGAGCAGTACTTC.